The source of this T cell receptor beta chain is a study of blood T cell repertoires in COVID-19. About the study: The origin of the acute and convalescent COVID-19 samples was the United States, Italy and Spain.

In the original workflow: Amplification with reference gene primers provided the estimates of nucleated cell counts. TCRdb's table, derived via immunoSEQ multiplex PCR, lists solely in-frame clones and lacks some. V and J calls and clone size come straight from that table; D and trimming were deduced from the DNA. The sample has some 200,000 clones, around four fifths seen once. The ends lost 6 bases at V and 5 bases at J; junction bases unmatched: 8. Germline assignment: CDR1 MNHEY and CDR2 SVGAGI. The CDR3 totals 15 residues. Participants reported their clinical history, and cohort assignment relied on those reports.

The chain joins TRBV6-5 to TRBJ2-3; 10 nucleotides align to TRBD2. The sequence was collected from a man aged 40-55 years who had recovered from COVID-19. The sample consisted of PBMCs or T cells enriched from blood (not recorded which). CDR3 amino acids: CASRTGLASGDTQYF. For the CDR3, the DNA is TGTGCCAGCAGGACGGGACTAGCGTCTGGAGATACGCAGTATTTT.